One and the same sample provided the 11 T cell receptor beta chains below, sequenced in a study of CD8 T cells in Susac syndrome. Reverse transcription of about 0.45 to 1 ug RNA was carried out with random hexamers. TCRdb redid the calling of the immunoSEQ multiplex PCR reads with MiXCR, one entry per CDR3 protein. The table has 90,000 to 150,000 distinct CDR3 sequences, roughly 92% seen once; the top ten hold about 0.11%. The sequenced sample consisted of CD8+ T cells from PBMCs. These receptors originate from a human donor in good health.

V and J are TRBV6-5 and TRBJ2-7; D ambiguous. This CDR3 comprises 16 residues. The ends were cut back, 0 bases at V and 3 bases at J, with 15 bases in the middle. From germline, CDR1 is MNHEY and CDR2 SVGAGI. CDR3 protein: CASSYSGPGAIYEQYF. CDR3 DNA: TGTGCCAGCAGTTACTCTGGCCCGGGTGCTATCTACGAGCAGTACTTC.

The chain joins TRBV2 to TRBJ1-1; 8 bases fit TRBD1. Germline V gene data show CDR1 as SNHLY and CDR2 as FYNNEI. The CDR3 consists of 16 residues. With 6 bases clipped from V and 2 bases from J, the junction kept 11 bases outside the gene matches. This chain's CDR3 is CASRGGQELINTEAFF. CDR3 nucleotide sequence: TGTGCCAGCAGGGGGGGACAGGAACTAATCAACACTGAAGCTTTCTTT.

The V and J genes are TRBV11-2 and TRBJ2-3, with 7 bases fitting TRBD1. Germline CDR1 and CDR2: SGHAT and FQNNGV. CDR3 length: 15 amino acids. With V trimmed by 1 base and J by 2 bases, 3 bases remained unmatched. In DNA, the CDR3 is TGTGCCAGCAGCTTAGCCGACAGGGACACAGATACGCAGTATTTT. Translating gives CASSLADRDTDTQYF. Combining the CDR3 with reference TRBV11-2 and TRBJ2-3 gives the whole variable domain EAGVAQSPRYKIIEKRQSVAFWCNPISGHATLYWYQQILGQGPKLLIQFQNNGVVDDSQLPKDRFSAERLKGVDSTLKIQPAKLEDSAVYLCASSLADRDTDTQYFGPGTRLTVL.

The V and J genes are TRBV29-1 and TRBJ2-3; possibly TRBD1 for D (5 bases). CDR1 is SQVTM, CDR2 ANQGSEA, per germline. Trimming took off 4 bases at V and 2 bases at J, with 13 bases between the two ends. CDR3 length: 14 residues. The CDR3 is CSVGTLPITDTQYF. The CDR3 nucleotides are TGCAGCGTTGGGACACTACCCATCACAGATACGCAGTATTTT.

This chain links TRBV11-2 with TRBJ1-6; D possibly corresponds to TRBD1 (5 bases). CDR1 is SGHAT, CDR2 FQNNGV, per germline. The length of the CDR3 is 15 residues. V lost 5 bases and J lost 7, with 15 bases in between. Here the CDR3 DNA reads TGTGCCAGCAGCACACCCGGGGCCAGGAATTCACCCCTCCACTTT. This translates into CASSTPGARNSPLHF.

The V gene is TRBV5-6, the J gene TRBJ1-1; weak D call: TRBD1 (5 bases). The germline V gene has CDR1 SGHDT and CDR2 YYEEEE. This CDR3 region has 16 residues. V gave up 2 bases and J gave up 4 bases, with 18 bases separating them. In nucleotides, the CDR3 is TGTGCCAGCAGCTTTGGTTGGGGAGGGACTCTCACTGAAGCTTTCTTT. This translates into CASSFGWGGTLTEAFF.

This clonotype has more than one count but fewer than ten. This sequence joins TRBV20-1 and TRBJ1-1, with D possibly matching TRBD1 (5 bases). Germline V CDR1 and CDR2: DFQATT, SNEGSKA (reference sequence). Trimming shortened V by 6 bases and J by 2 bases, and 13 bases separated the two germline ends. CDR3 length: 13 amino acids. This chain's CDR3 is CSAARGLNTEAFF. The CDR3 DNA is TGCAGTGCGGCTAGGGGTCTAAACACTGAAGCTTTCTTT.

The gene calls are TRBV20-1 and TRBJ2-5; D is perhaps TRBD1 or TRBD2 (5 bases each). This CDR3 contains 15 residues. Germline V gene data show CDR1 as DFQATT and CDR2 as SNEGSKA (reference sequence). The germline V and J ends were trimmed by 0 bases and 2 bases, with 13 bases remaining between them. CDR3 region: CSARETGQFQETQYF. For the CDR3, the DNA is TGCAGTGCTAGAGAAACGGGGCAGTTTCAAGAGACCCAGTACTTC.

The gene calls are TRBV12-3 or TRBV12-4 and TRBJ2-1; possibly TRBD2 for D (6 bases). The CDR3 sequence is 12 residues long. The ends were cut back, 10 bases at V and 7 bases at J, with 14 bases in the middle. The CDR3 region has the DNA TGTGCCACCCAATTGGGAGGTAATGAGCAGTTCTTC. It specifies CATQLGGNEQFF.

The chain carries TRBV19 and TRBJ1-1; D call uncertain. The V gene lost 5 bases and the J gene lost 1 base, with 5 bases spanning the gap. The germline CDR1 and CDR2 sequences are LNHDA and SQIVND (reference sequence). The CDR3 is 12 amino acids. This CDR3 is CASSPWNTEAFF. The CDR3 DNA reads as TGTGCCAGTAGTCCGTGGAACACTGAAGCTTTCTTT. The variable domain in full, with the rest retrieved from reference TRBV19 and TRBJ1-1, is DGGITQSPKYLFRKEGQNVTLSCEQNLNHDAMYWYRQDPGQGLRLIYYSQIVNDFQKGDIAEGYSVSREKKESFPLTVTSAQKNPTAFYLCASSPWNTEAFFGQGTRLTVV.

V gene TRBV5-1 combines with J gene TRBJ1-2, with D possibly being TRBD1 (6 bases). Between the trimmed V and J ends, which lost 1 base and 2 bases, there was a span of 18 bases. This CDR3 is 17 amino acids long. Per germline, CDR1 SGHRS and CDR2 YFSETQ. The CDR3 DNA reads TGCGCCAGCAGCTTGAGGGTTGGCAGACAGGCAAACTATGGCTACACCTTC. Amino acids: CASSLRVGRQANYGYTF.